The 6 T cell receptor beta chains presented below share a single source sample, sequenced in a study of siplizumab effects on memory and regulatory T cells. The protocol was immunoSEQ multiplex PCR, while the TCRdb copy is restricted to in-frame clones and leaves out a portion. The table has roughly 60,000 clones, over 90% seen once. Sequenced material: CD8+ T cells sorted from blood. All receptors come from a human donor in good health.

The CDR3 is CASSLTTNEKLFF. The CDR3 DNA is TGTGCCAGCAGCCTAACAACTAATGAAAAACTGTTTTTT. J is TRBJ1-4 and V is TRBV7-9; D uncertain. The germline gives CDR1 SEHNR, CDR2 FQNEAQ (reference sequence). Trimming took off 5 bases at V and 0 bases at J, with 4 bases between the two ends. The CDR3 contains 13 residues.

The V gene is TRBV28, the J gene TRBJ1-5; D is ambiguous. This CDR3 region has 12 residues. V was pared by 5 bases and J by 4 bases, with 6 bases between. The germline CDR1 and CDR2 sequences are MDHEN and SYDVKM. CDR3 amino acids: CASSVPNQPQHF. CDR3 sequence (DNA): TGTGCCAGCAGTGTCCCGAATCAGCCCCAGCATTTT.

The chain uses TRBV7-8 and TRBJ2-7, with D possibly being TRBD1 (5 bases). This CDR3 region has 14 residues. Trimming shortened V by 4 bases and J by 7 bases, and 17 bases separated the two germline ends. Germline V gives CDR1 SGHVS, CDR2 FQNEAQ. For the CDR3, the DNA is TGTGCCAGCAGCTCCTCCCAGGGTGCGGCTGAGCAGTACTTC. It specifies CASSSSQGAAEQYF. The complete variable domain, with remaining parts taken from reference TRBV7-8 and TRBJ2-7, reads GAGVSQSPRYKVAKRGQDVALRCDPISGHVSLFWYQQALGQGPEFLTYFQNEAQLDKSGLPSDRFFAERPEGSVSTLKIQRTQQEDSAVYLCASSSSQGAAEQYFGPGTRLTVT.

This chain connects TRBV19 to TRBJ2-3; no definite D call. The CDR3 has 12 residues. Germline V gene data show CDR1 as LNHDA and CDR2 as SQIVND (reference sequence). V was cut by 1 base and J by 6 bases, with 5 bases left in between. The CDR3 coding sequence is TGTGCCAGTAGTATAGTGGCGGATACGCAGTATTTT. This codes for CASSIVADTQYF.

This chain uses TRBV7-9 with TRBJ2-5, with 8 bases aligning to TRBD2. V shed 1 base, J shed 0 bases, and the junction held 4 bases outside the gene matches. The CDR3 runs 16 residues. Per the germline V gene, CDR1 is SEHNR and CDR2 is FQNEAQ (reference sequence). Written as DNA, the CDR3 is TGTGCCAGCAGCTTAGTTGCGACTAGCGACCAAGAGACCCAGTACTTC. Translating gives CASSLVATSDQETQYF.

This clone was observed a few times. The CDR3 nucleotides read TGTGCCAGCAGTCGAGACAGGGTGGCCGGGGAGCTGTTTTTT. This encodes CASSRDRVAGELFF. V is TRBV7-6 and J is TRBJ2-2; 7 positions agree with TRBD1. The germline V gene has CDR1 SGHVS and CDR2 FNYEAQ. Trimming cost V 6 bases and J 6 bases; bases outside gene matches: 7. The CDR3 length is 14 residues.